This T cell receptor beta chain stems from a study of OX40 agonist ivuxolimab in advanced cancers. Study at large: Hepatocellular carcinoma, melanoma, renal cell or head and neck cancer was diagnosed in the dose-escalation patients. Broader study findings: In the 0.1 to 3.0 mg/kg range, CD4+ and CD8+ blood T cells had expanded clonally by week 6. Among patients with partial responses at 0.1-3.0 mg/kg, clonal expansion was among the lowest.

To note about this clone: Its target is unknown.

The CDR3 has 15 amino acids. Per germline, CDR1 ENHRY and CDR2 SYGVKD. J gave up 6 bases and V 10 bases, and 17 bases lay outside the gene matches. Method: immunoSEQ multiplex PCR; TCRdb's copy keeps in-frame clones and lacks some. This table holds approximately 90,000 clones, around 85% found once. The source was CD4+ or CD8+ T cells sorted from blood, collected in a trial of the OX40 agonist ivuxolimab. The chain links TRBV10-3 to TRBJ1-1, with 7 bases matching TRBD1. This clonotype was obtained from an adult with an advanced solid tumor such as melanoma, head and neck, liver or kidney cancer. DNA of the CDR3: TGTGCCAGCAGCTCCTTCCCGACAGGGCGCCCTGAAGCTTTCTTT. Translation: CASSSFPTGRPEAFF.